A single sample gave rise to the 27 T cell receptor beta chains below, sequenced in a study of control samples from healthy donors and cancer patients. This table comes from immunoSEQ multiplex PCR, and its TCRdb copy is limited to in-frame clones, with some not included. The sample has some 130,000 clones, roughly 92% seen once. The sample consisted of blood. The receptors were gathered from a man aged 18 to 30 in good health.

CDR3 in amino acids: CASSLRTGVWAYEQYF. The CDR3 DNA follows: TGTGCCAGCAGCTTACGGACAGGGGTATGGGCCTACGAGCAGTACTTC. The rearrangement uses TRBV5-4 and TRBJ2-7, with 9 bases lining up with TRBD1. The CDR3 contains 16 residues. Trimming at V came to 2 bases and at J to 2 bases, leaving 8 bases not matched to a gene. Germline CDR1 and CDR2: SGHNT and YYREEE (reference sequence).

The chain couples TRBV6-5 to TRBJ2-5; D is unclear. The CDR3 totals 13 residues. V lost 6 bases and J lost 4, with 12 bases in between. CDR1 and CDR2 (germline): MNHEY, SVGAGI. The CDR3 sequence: CASRTPRLETQYF. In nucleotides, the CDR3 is TGTGCCAGCAGGACCCCTAGATTAGAGACCCAGTACTTC.

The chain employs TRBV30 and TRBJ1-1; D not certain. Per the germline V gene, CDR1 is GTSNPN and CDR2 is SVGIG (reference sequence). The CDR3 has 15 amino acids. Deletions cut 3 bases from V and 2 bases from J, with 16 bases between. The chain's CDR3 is CAWSIPHRGNTEAFF. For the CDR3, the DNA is TGTGCCTGGAGCATCCCTCACCGGGGTAACACTGAAGCTTTCTTT.

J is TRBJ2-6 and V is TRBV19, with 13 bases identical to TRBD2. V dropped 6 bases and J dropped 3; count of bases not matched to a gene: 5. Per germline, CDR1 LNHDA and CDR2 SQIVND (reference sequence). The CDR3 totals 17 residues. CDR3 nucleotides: TGTGCCAGTAGACTAGCGGGGGGGCCTAGTGGGGCCAACGTCCTGACTTTC. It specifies CASRLAGGPSGANVLTF.

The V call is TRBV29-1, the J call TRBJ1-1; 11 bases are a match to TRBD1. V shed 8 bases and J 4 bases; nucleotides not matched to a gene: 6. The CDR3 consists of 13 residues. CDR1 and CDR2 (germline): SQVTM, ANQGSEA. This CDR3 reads CSISGTGGTEAFF. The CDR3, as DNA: TGCAGCATATCTGGGACAGGGGGCACTGAAGCTTTCTTT. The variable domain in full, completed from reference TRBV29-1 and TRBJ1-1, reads SAVISQKPSRDICQRGTSLTIQCQVDSQVTMMFWYRQQPGQSLTLIATANQGSEATYESGFVIDKFPISRPNLTFSTLTVSNMSPEDSSIYLCSISGTGGTEAFFGQGTRLTVV.

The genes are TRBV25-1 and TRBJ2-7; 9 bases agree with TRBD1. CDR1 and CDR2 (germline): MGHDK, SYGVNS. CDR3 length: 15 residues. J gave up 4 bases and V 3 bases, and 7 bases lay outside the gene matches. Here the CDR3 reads CASSDPRQGDYEQYF. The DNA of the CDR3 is TGTGCCAGCAGTGATCCCCGACAGGGGGATTACGAGCAGTACTTC.

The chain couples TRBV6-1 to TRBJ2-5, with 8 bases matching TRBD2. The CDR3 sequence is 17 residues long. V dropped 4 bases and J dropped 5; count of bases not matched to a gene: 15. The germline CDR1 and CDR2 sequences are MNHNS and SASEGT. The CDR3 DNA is TGTGCCAGCAGTGGCCTTCGTGGGCGGGGGGCTCCGGAGACCCAGTACTTC. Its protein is CASSGLRGRGAPETQYF.

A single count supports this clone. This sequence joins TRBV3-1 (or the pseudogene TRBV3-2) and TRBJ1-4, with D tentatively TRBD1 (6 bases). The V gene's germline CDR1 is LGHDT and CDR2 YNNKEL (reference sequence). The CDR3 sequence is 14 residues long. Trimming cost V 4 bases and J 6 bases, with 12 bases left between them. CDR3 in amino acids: CASSPEGGDEKLFF. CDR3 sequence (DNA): TGTGCCAGCAGCCCCGAGGGGGGTGATGAAAAACTGTTTTTT.

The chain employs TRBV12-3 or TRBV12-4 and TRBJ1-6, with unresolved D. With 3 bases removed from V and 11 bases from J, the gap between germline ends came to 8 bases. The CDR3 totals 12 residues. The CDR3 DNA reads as TGTGCCAGCAGTTTGGGAAATCCACCCCTCCACTTT. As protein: CASSLGNPPLHF.

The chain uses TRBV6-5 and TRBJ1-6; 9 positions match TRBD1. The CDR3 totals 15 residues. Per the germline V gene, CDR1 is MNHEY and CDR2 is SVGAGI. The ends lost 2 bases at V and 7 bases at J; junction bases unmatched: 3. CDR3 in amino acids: CASSYQGTGNSPLHF. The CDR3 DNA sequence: TGTGCCAGCAGTTACCAAGGGACAGGGAATTCACCCCTCCACTTT.

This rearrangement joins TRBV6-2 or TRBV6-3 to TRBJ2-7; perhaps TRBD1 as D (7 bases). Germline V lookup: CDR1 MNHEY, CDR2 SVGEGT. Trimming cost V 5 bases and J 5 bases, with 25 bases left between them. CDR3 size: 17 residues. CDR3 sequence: CASSTRGKRQGPDEQYF. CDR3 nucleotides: TGTGCCAGCAGTACCCGGGGGAAACGACAGGGTCCGGACGAGCAGTACTTC.

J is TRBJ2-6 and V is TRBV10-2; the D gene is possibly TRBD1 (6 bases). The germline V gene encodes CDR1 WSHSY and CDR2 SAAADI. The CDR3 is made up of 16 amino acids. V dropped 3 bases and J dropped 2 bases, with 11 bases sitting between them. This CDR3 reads CASSEGGYAGANVLTF. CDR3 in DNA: TGCGCCAGCAGTGAAGGGGGATACGCTGGGGCCAACGTCCTGACTTTC.

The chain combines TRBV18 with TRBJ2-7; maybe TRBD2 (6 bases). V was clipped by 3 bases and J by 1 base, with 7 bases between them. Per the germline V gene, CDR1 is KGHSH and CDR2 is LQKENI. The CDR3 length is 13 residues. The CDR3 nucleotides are TGTGCCAGCTCACCTGGGGGGTCCTACGAGCAGTACTTC. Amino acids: CASSPGGSYEQYF.

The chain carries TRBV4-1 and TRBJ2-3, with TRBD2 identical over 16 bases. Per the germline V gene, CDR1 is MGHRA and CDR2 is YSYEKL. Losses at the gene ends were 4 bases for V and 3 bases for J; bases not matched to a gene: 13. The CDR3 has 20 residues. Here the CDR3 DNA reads TGCGCCAGCAGCCCGTACCCATCCGGGACTAGCGGGGGGGCGACAGATACGCAGTATTTT. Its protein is CASSPYPSGTSGGATDTQYF.

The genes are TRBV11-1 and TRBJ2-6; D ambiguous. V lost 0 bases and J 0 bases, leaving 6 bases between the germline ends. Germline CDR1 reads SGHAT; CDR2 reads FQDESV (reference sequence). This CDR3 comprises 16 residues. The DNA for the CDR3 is TGTGCCAGCAGCTTAGCACTGGGCTCTGGGGCCAACGTCCTGACTTTC. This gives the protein CASSLALGSGANVLTF.

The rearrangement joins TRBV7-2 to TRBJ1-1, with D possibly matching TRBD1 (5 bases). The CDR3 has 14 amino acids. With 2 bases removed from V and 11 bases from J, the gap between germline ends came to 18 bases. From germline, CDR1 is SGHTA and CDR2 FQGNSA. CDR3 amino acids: CASSLIKQPRGAFF. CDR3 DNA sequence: TGTGCCAGCAGCTTAATCAAGCAGCCCCGGGGGGCTTTCTTT. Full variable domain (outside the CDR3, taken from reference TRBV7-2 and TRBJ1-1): GAGVSQSPSNKVTEKGKDVELRCDPISGHTALYWYRQSLGQGLEFLIYFQGNSAPDKSGLPSDRFSAERTGGSVSTLTIQRTQQEDSAVYLCASSLIKQPRGAFFGQGTRLTVV.

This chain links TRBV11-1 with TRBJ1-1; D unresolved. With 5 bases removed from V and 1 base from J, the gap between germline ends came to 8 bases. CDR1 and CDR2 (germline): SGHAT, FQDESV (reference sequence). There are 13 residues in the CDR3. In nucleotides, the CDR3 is TGTGCCAGCAGCCGAACGAGGAACACTGAAGCTTTCTTT. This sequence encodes CASSRTRNTEAFF.

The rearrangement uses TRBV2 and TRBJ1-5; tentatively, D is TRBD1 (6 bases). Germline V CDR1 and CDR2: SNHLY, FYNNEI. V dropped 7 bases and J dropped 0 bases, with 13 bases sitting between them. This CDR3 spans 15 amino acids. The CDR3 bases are TGTGCCAGCAAGGGGGTAGAGGGTAGCAATCAGCCCCAGCATTTT. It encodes CASKGVEGSNQPQHF.

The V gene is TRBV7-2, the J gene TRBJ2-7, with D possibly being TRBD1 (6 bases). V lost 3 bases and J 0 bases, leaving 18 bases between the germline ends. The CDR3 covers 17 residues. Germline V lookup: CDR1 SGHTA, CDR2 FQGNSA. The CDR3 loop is CASSFRTGTLYSYEQYF. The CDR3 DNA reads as TGTGCCAGCAGCTTTAGGACCGGGACACTTTACTCCTACGAGCAGTACTTC.

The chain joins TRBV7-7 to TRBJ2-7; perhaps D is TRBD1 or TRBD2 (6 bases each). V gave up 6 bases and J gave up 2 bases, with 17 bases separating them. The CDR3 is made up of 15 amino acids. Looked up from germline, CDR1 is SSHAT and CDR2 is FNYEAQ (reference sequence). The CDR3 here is CASSSGPGAAYEQYF. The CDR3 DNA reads TGTGCCAGCAGTTCTGGCCCGGGGGCGGCCTACGAGCAGTACTTC.

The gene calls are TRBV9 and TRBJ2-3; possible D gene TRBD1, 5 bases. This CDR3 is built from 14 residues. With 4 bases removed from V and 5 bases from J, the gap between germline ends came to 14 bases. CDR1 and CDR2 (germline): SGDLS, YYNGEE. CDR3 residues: CASSSGPRGDTQYF. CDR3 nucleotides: TGTGCCAGCAGCTCAGGGCCCCGCGGAGATACGCAGTATTTT.

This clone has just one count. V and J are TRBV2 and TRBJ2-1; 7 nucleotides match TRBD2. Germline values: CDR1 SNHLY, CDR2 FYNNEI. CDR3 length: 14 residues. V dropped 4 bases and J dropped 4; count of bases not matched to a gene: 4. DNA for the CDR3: TGTGCCAGCAGTGTAACTAGCGCTTACAATGAGCAGTTCTTC. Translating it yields CASSVTSAYNEQFF.

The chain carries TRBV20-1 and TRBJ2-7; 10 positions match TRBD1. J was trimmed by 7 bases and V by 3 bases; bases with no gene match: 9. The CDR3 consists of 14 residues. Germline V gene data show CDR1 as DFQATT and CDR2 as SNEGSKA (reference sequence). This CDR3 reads CSASWGTGDEEQYF. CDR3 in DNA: TGCAGTGCTAGTTGGGGGACAGGGGATGAAGAGCAGTACTTC.

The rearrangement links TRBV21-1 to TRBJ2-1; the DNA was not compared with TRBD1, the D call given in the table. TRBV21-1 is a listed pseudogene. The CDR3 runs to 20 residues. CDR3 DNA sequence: TGTGCCAGCAACCCCAAGGGTATCAACAGGGGTTTCCATTCCTACAATGAGCAGTTCTTC. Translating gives CASNPKGINRGFHSYNEQFF.

CDR3 residues: CASSGGALYQPQHF. The CDR3 DNA follows: TGTGCCAGTTCGGGTGGGGCTCTGTATCAGCCCCAGCATTTT. The rearrangement links TRBV27 to TRBJ1-5; perhaps TRBD1 as D (5 bases). V lost 9 bases to trimming and J lost 5 bases, with 17 bases between them. Germline V gives CDR1 MNHEY, CDR2 SMNVEV (reference sequence). The CDR3 loop spans 14 amino acids.

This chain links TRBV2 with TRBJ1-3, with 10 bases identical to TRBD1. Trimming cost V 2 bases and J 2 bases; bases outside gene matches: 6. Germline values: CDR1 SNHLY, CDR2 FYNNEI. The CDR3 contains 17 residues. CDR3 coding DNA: TGTGCCAGCAGTGAAACCCTGACAGGGGGCGCTGGAAACACCATATATTTT. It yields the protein CASSETLTGGAGNTIYF.

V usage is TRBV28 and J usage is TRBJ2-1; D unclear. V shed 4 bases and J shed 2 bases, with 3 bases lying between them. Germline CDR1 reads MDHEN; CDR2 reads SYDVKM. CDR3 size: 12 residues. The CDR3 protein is CASSSAYNEQFF. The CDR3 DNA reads TGTGCCAGCAGTTCTGCCTACAATGAGCAGTTCTTC. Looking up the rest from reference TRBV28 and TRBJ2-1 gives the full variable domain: DVKVTQSSRYLVKRTGEKVFLECVQDMDHENMFWYRQDPGLGLRLIYFSYDVKMKEKGDIPEGYSVSREKKERFSLILESASTNQTSMYLCASSSAYNEQFFGPGTRLTVL.